A selection of T cell receptor beta chains follows, all from one sample in a study of regulatory T cells in long-lasting Graves disease. TCRdb re-called the multiplex PCR reads through MiXCR, storing one row per CDR3 protein. This sample yields about 540,000 distinct CDR3 sequences, of which about 14% are seen a single time; roughly a tenth belongs to the top ten. These same data were also listed under a study on T cells in Graves' hyperthyroidism and ophthalmopathy.

The sample consisted of peripheral blood mononuclear cells (PBMCs), taken at new diagnosis, from a patient treated with antithyroid drugs. Receptors originate from a man in his thirties or forties with Graves disease. CDR3s include the opening cysteine and the closing phenylalanine or tryptophan. A D gene is named only where the DNA matches it firmly. Some rows have no size entry. The others give once, few or many, or a class for an expanded clone.

D	V	J	size	DNA	CDR3
TRBD1	TRBV11-2	TRBJ1-5	many	TGTGCCAGCAGCCCCCGCCAGGCCCAGGGGGGTCAGCCCCAGCATTTT	CASSPRQAQGGQPQHF
.	TRBV2	TRBJ2-3	many	TGTGCCAGCACGGAGTTTTGGTATGGTACGCAGTATTTT	CASTEFWYGTQYF
TRBD1	TRBV9	TRBJ2-2	.	TGTGCCAGCAGCGGTCCCCGGGACAGGGTGCCCAGCGGGGAGCTGTTTTTT	CASSGPRDRVPSGELFF
TRBD1	TRBV7-7	TRBJ2-2	few	TGTGCTGTACAGGGGGTGAGGACCGGGGAGCTGTTTTTT	CAVQGVRTGELFF
.	TRBV27	TRBJ2-3	many	TGTGCCAGCAGCCGGGTACTCACAGATACGCAGTATTTT	CASSRVLTDTQYF
TRBD2	TRBV6-5	TRBJ2-3	many	TGTGCCAGCAGTTACATGGCGGGAGGCACAGATACGCAGTATTTT	CASSYMAGGTDTQYF
.	TRBV5-1	TRBJ2-7	few	TGCGCCAGCAGCCCCCTGGGGTACTCCTACGAGCAGTACTTC	CASSPLGYSYEQYF
TRBD2	TRBV7-6	TRBJ2-1	many	TGTGCCAGCAGCTCTCAACTAGCGGGAGCAGGGGGTGAGCAGTTCTTC	CASSSQLAGAGGEQFF
.	TRBV7-8	TRBJ2-3	many	TGTGCCAGCAGCTTAGAGCTAGTTAAAACGCAGTATTTT	CASSLELVKTQYF
TRBD1	TRBV15	TRBJ1-2	many	TGTGCCACCAGCAGAGATGTACAGGGGAAGTATGGCTACACCTTC	CATSRDVQGKYGYTF
.	TRBV6-1	TRBJ1-1	few	TGTGCCAGCAGCCCTCGTTCGGGACTCACTGAAGCTTTCTTT	CASSPRSGLTEAFF
.	TRBV2	TRBJ1-2	many	TGTGCCAGCAGACCCTCGTGGCTTATGTATGGCTACACCTTC	CASRPSWLMYGYTF
.	TRBV5-1	TRBJ1-1	many	TGCGCCAGCAGCTTGGAAGTTGGGTTGGCTGAAGCTTTCTTT	CASSLEVGLAEAFF
.	TRBV30	TRBJ2-5	few	TGTGCCTGGAGCCTCAAGGCTCTCCAAGAGACCCAGTACTTC	CAWSLKALQETQYF
.	TRBV29-1	TRBJ2-7	many	TGCAGCGCCGCCCTCGACAGCATCTACGAGCAGTACTTC	CSAALDSIYEQYF
.	TRBV19	TRBJ2-3	few	TGTGCCAGTAAGCGCGGCTCTAGCACAGATACGCAGTATTTT	CASKRGSSTDTQYF
.	TRBV7-9	TRBJ1-4	many	TGTGCCAGCAGCCAAGCACGGGAAAAACTGTTTTTT	CASSQAREKLFF